The 6 T cell receptor beta chains below come from one sample, sequenced in a study of T cell responses to AZD1222 COVID-19 vaccine. Sequencing was performed with immunoSEQ multiplex PCR; in TCRdb, only in-frame clones are kept and a portion is missing. Among roughly 72,000 clones listed, about nine tenths were seen once. This sample comprised peripheral blood, obtained 28 days after the second dose of the MenACWY control vaccine. These receptors came from an adult who received the MenACWY meningococcal vaccine as a control.

This clone was observed a single time. V is TRBV3-1 (or the pseudogene TRBV3-2) and J is TRBJ2-7; a possible D gene is TRBD2 (6 bases). Trimming cost V 1 base and J 3 bases, with 19 bases left between them. Looked up from germline, CDR1 is LGHDT and CDR2 is YNNKEL (reference sequence). The CDR3 runs to 17 residues. CDR3 nucleotides: TGTGCCAGCAGCCAAGGGGGACTGGGGATTGACTTCTACGAGCAGTACTTC. Amino acid sequence: CASSQGGLGIDFYEQYF.

This chain connects TRBV5-4 to TRBJ2-1; 7 bases are a match to TRBD1. Trimming at V came to 0 bases and at J to 2 bases, leaving 2 bases not matched to a gene. This CDR3 has 15 amino acids. From germline, CDR1 is SGHNT and CDR2 YYREEE (reference sequence). CDR3 protein: CASSLGQGAYNEQFF. CDR3 nucleotides: TGTGCCAGCAGCTTGGGGCAGGGGGCCTACAATGAGCAGTTCTTC.

This chain joins TRBV23-1 and TRBJ1-4; D is undetermined. TRBV23-1 is designated an ORF whose function remains uncertain. The V end was cut by 10 bases, the J end by 8 bases, with 17 bases between. CDR3 length: 13 residues. CDR3 sequence: CAIRVGFREKLFF. The CDR3 DNA reads as TGCGCCATCCGAGTTGGGTTTCGGGAAAAACTGTTTTTT.

The J gene is TRBJ1-1, the V gene TRBV18, with D unresolved. Trimming cost V 3 bases and J 8 bases, with 13 bases left between them. The CDR3 consists of 13 residues. Germline CDR1 reads KGHSH; CDR2 reads LQKENI. CDR3 sequence: CASSPTTESEAFF. The CDR3 nucleotides read TGTGCCAGCTCACCGACCACGGAGTCAGAAGCTTTCTTT.

J is TRBJ1-5 and V is TRBV15; D gene unclear. Germline V CDR1 and CDR2: LNHNV, YYDKDF (reference sequence). CDR3 length equals 15 residues. Trimming took 1 base from V and 6 from J, leaving 13 bases between them. The DNA for the CDR3 is TGTGCCACCAGCAGAGGGGAGTCGAGGAGTCAGCCCCAGCATTTT. This encodes CATSRGESRSQPQHF.

This clone has only a few counts. The CDR3 DNA reads as TGTGCCAGCAGTTTAACGGGCGGGGGAGTTGAAAAACTGTTTTTT. Translation: CASSLTGGGVEKLFF. The chain uses TRBV28 and TRBJ1-4, with D maybe TRBD1 (5 bases). CDR3 length: 15 residues. V lost 2 bases, J lost 7 bases, and 14 bases lay in between. Germline CDR1 is MDHEN and CDR2 is SYDVKM.